A single sample is the source of the 20 T cell receptor beta chains below, sequenced in a study of persistence of HIV-infected CD4 T cells. The immunoSEQ assay was version 4, run in survey mode. Sequenced by immunoSEQ multiplex PCR; TCRdb stores in-frame clones only, minus some. The table lists about 40,000 clones, approximately 80% of them singletons, with approximately 15% in the top ten. These TCRs' antigens remain unknown. The stimulus was an HIV-1 Gag 15-mer peptide pool, about 1 ug/peptide/mL. CD40L/CD69 double-negative CD45RO-high memory CD4+ T cells were collected. The sequencing here drew on CD4+ T cells sorted from PBMCs after approximately 19-hour stimulation, taken from a patient who received antiretroviral therapy. The receptor source for this set is an adult man with HIV who was CMV-seropositive.

This clone showed up just once. The rearrangement uses TRBV15 and TRBJ2-2; 8 nucleotides line up with TRBD2. The CDR3 spans 16 residues. V lost 5 bases and J lost 6; bases outside the gene matches: 11. Germline assignment: CDR1 LNHNV and CDR2 YYDKDF (reference sequence). This chain's CDR3 is CATSSQPGLGAGELFF. CDR3 nucleotide sequence: TGTGCCACCAGCTCTCAACCGGGACTAGGAGCCGGGGAGCTGTTTTTT.

The chain recombines TRBV6-2 or TRBV6-3 with TRBJ2-1; 10 bases map to TRBD2. The germline gives CDR1 MNHEY, CDR2 SVGEGT. V trimming: 5 bases; J trimming: 12 bases; junction bases outside the gene matches: 16. The CDR3 totals 16 residues. The CDR3 DNA reads TGTGCCAGCAGTGATGTGGGACTAGCGAGGGGTGAGGGGCAGTTCTTC. Amino acid sequence: CASSDVGLARGEGQFF.

The chain recombines TRBV6-5 with TRBJ2-2; possible D gene TRBD2, 6 bases. This CDR3 contains 16 residues. Per the germline V gene, CDR1 is MNHEY and CDR2 is SVGAGI. The V end was cut by 3 bases, the J end by 0 bases, with 11 bases between. The CDR3 DNA sequence: TGTGCCAGCAGTTATTATAGCGGCGCGAACACCGGGGAGCTGTTTTTT. Encoded protein: CASSYYSGANTGELFF.

The chain links TRBV27 to TRBJ2-1; 8 bases fit TRBD1. This CDR3 has 17 amino acids. CDR1 MNHEY and CDR2 SMNVEV come from the germline V gene (reference sequence). Trimming cost V 2 bases and J 9 bases; bases outside gene matches: 15. CDR3 sequence (DNA): TGTGCCAGCAGTTTAGTCCCGGGACAGGTTAACGCTGGTGAGCAGTTCTTC. Protein: CASSLVPGQVNAGEQFF.

The rearrangement uses TRBV6-5 and TRBJ1-2, with D uncertain. Germline V CDR1 and CDR2: MNHEY, SVGAGI. The CDR3 totals 11 residues. V shed 8 bases and J shed 8 bases, with 12 bases lying between them. CDR3 bases: TGTGCCAGCCATGATCCCTTCGGCTACACCTTC. This translates into CASHDPFGYTF.

This clone was seen a handful of times. The J gene is TRBJ2-2, the V gene TRBV7-9; maybe TRBD1 (5 bases). V was trimmed by 5 bases and J by 0 bases, leaving 22 bases between them. The CDR3 runs 19 residues. CDR1 is SEHNR, CDR2 FQNEAQ, per germline (reference sequence). The CDR3 DNA follows: TGTGCCAGCAGCGCCGGTGGCAGGGCTGGGTGGGCGAACACCGGGGAGCTGTTTTTT. It yields the protein CASSAGGRAGWANTGELFF.

This chain joins TRBV10-1 and TRBJ1-2; tentative D call: TRBD1 (5 bases). This CDR3 has 13 amino acids. Germline V gene lookup returns CDR1 WNHNN and CDR2 SYGVQD (reference sequence). Trimming cost V 4 bases and J 3 bases, with 9 bases left between them. For the CDR3, the DNA is TGCGCCAGCAGTGCTGCCAGGGACTATGGCTACACCTTC. Translation gives CASSAARDYGYTF.

The chain links TRBV28 to TRBJ1-2; TRBD1 aligns across 10 bases. The CDR3 consists of 17 residues. Germline loops: CDR1 MDHEN, CDR2 SYDVKM. V gave up 7 bases and J gave up 8 bases; unmatched junction bases: 19. The DNA for the CDR3 is TGTGCCAGCAACCGAGACAGGGGGCGCGACTGGGTCGGGGGCTACACCTTC. The encoded protein is CASNRDRGRDWVGGYTF.

This clone came up once. The CDR3 protein is CASSLSGLPNNEQFF. Here the CDR3 DNA reads TGTGCCAGCAGCCTATCGGGACTACCGAACAATGAGCAGTTCTTC. The chain combines TRBV7-3 with TRBJ2-1, with TRBD2 matching over 7 bases. The CDR3 loop spans 15 amino acids. The J segment lost 5 bases and the V segment lost 5 bases, leaving 9 bases of the junction unmatched. Per the germline V gene, CDR1 is SGHTA and CDR2 is FQGTGA.

V and J are TRBV7-6 and TRBJ2-5, with D hard to call. Trimming cost V 5 bases and J 4 bases, with 2 bases left between them. Germline V CDR1 and CDR2: SGHVS, FNYEAQ. The CDR3 covers 10 residues. CDR3 in DNA: TGTGCCAGCAGCGGAGAGACCCAGTACTTC. Translated: CASSGETQYF.

This clone has only a few counts. The V call is TRBV4-2, the J call TRBJ2-5; weak D call: TRBD2 (5 bases). Germline V gene lookup returns CDR1 LGHNA and CDR2 YNFKEQ. This CDR3 region has 15 residues. Trimming pared 2 bases from V and 1 base from J, leaving 11 bases between. CDR3 sequence (DNA): TGTGCCAGCAGCCAACGAACGGGGATCCAAGAGACCCAGTACTTC. Translation gives CASSQRTGIQETQYF.

CDR3 sequence reads: CATSDGGQGQETQYF. The CDR3 nucleotides are TGTGCCACCAGTGATGGGGGACAGGGCCAAGAGACCCAGTACTTC. This chain links TRBV24-1 with TRBJ2-5; 9 bases are a match to TRBD1. The V segment lost 3 bases and the J segment 1 base; nucleotides outside the gene matches: 2. Germline V gives CDR1 KGHDR, CDR2 SFDVKD. This CDR3 is built from 15 residues.

V usage is TRBV4-1 and J usage is TRBJ1-2, with D unresolved. V shed 4 bases and J shed 8 bases, with 17 bases lying between them. The CDR3 covers 14 residues. From germline, CDR1 is MGHRA and CDR2 YSYEKL. The CDR3 nucleotides are TGCGCCAGCAGCCCCCGGTCGGCTGAGCGGGGCTACACCTTC. Amino acids: CASSPRSAERGYTF.

The chain recombines TRBV7-9 with TRBJ1-1, with 11 nucleotides matching TRBD1. This CDR3 has 16 residues. V lost 5 bases to trimming and J lost 5 bases; unmatched junction nucleotides: 10. Germline loops: CDR1 SEHNR, CDR2 FQNEAQ (reference sequence). CDR3 loop: CASSLGQGAGGTEAFF. CDR3 coding DNA: TGTGCCAGCAGCCTCGGACAGGGGGCGGGTGGAACTGAAGCTTTCTTT.

V and J are TRBV28 and TRBJ1-2; D is undetermined. The CDR3 extends over 12 amino acids. V lost 3 bases, J lost 4 bases, and 6 bases lay in between. Germline CDR1 and CDR2: MDHEN and SYDVKM. CDR3 in DNA: TGTGCCAGCAGTTTCCGGGCCTATGGCTACACCTTC. This codes for CASSFRAYGYTF.

This clone showed up just a few times. The J gene is TRBJ1-1, the V gene TRBV4-1, with a tentative D call TRBD1 (6 bases). The CDR3 runs 16 residues. Germline CDR1 MGHRA, CDR2 YSYEKL. The ends were cut back, 0 bases at V and 5 bases at J, with 16 bases in the middle. CDR3 nucleotides: TGCGCCAGCAGCCAAGACCGGGAGCAGGGGAGGACTGAAGCTTTCTTT. It translates to CASSQDREQGRTEAFF.

This chain links TRBV20-1 with TRBJ1-4; D is possibly TRBD1 (5 bases). Germline V lookup: CDR1 DFQATT, CDR2 SNEGSKA (reference sequence). The CDR3 has 11 residues. The CDR3 DNA sequence: TGCAGCTCTCAGGGTAATGAAAAACTGTTTTTT. Amino acids: CSSQGNEKLFF.

The chain is built from TRBV7-9 and TRBJ2-5; 10 bases agree with TRBD2. This CDR3 has 15 residues. With V trimmed by 7 bases and J by 5 bases, 10 bases remained unmatched. CDR1 and CDR2 from the germline V gene are SEHNR and FQNEAQ (reference sequence). CDR3 region: CASTAGTSDTETQYF. As DNA, the CDR3 is TGTGCCAGCACCGCCGGGACTAGCGATACGGAGACCCAGTACTTC. The whole variable domain, remainder taken from reference TRBV7-9 and TRBJ2-5, is DTGVSQNPRHKITKRGQNVTFRCDPISEHNRLYWYRQTLGQGPEFLTYFQNEAQLEKSRLLSDRFSAERPKGSFSTLEIQRTEQGDSAMYLCASTAGTSDTETQYFGPGTRLLVL.

The CDR3 DNA is TGCGCCAGCAGCCAAGTCGGCTCAACGGGGCAGTACTTC. Protein product: CASSQVGSTGQYF. This chain joins TRBV10-1 and TRBJ2-7, with unresolved D. Germline-derived CDR1 and CDR2 are WNHNN and SYGVQD (reference sequence). This CDR3 spans 13 amino acids. The V end was cut by 6 bases, the J end by 9 bases, with 18 bases between.

This chain connects TRBV14 to TRBJ1-1; no definite D call. V was shortened by 3 bases and J by 0 bases, with 5 bases between the two germline ends. The germline CDR1 and CDR2 sequences are SGHDN and FVKESK. The CDR3 covers 13 residues. CDR3 in DNA: TGTGCCAGCAGCCAGGGTATGAACACTGAAGCTTTCTTT. Translated: CASSQGMNTEAFF. Variable domain in full (rest from reference TRBV14 and TRBJ1-1): EAGVTQFPSHSVIEKGQTVTLRCDPISGHDNLYWYRRVMGKEIKFLLHFVKESKQDESGMPNNRFLAERTGGTYSTLKVQPAELEDSGVYFCASSQGMNTEAFFGQGTRLTVV.